This T cell receptor (beta chain) was documented in a study of T cell responses to AZD1222 COVID-19 vaccine. Findings and caveats of the study: Donors, mostly white British, included more females; clonal diversity was possibly underestimated. Nearly half of unique spike-specific TCRs reportedly avoided B.1.351 and B.1.1.7 mutated regions. Two doses of AZD1222 preceded a rise in Spike-specific TCR breadth and depth.

Clones were read by immunoSEQ multiplex PCR, and TCRdb kept only the in-frame ones, dropping some. The table has around 67,000 clones, 83% seen once. V lost 4 bases to trimming and J lost 1 base, with 13 bases between them. Germline V CDR1 and CDR2: SGHTA, FQGNSA. The CDR3 sequence is 15 residues long. About this clone: Its matching antigen is unknown.

The chain recombines TRBV7-2 with TRBJ1-1, with D possibly matching TRBD1 (5 bases). The input for sequencing was peripheral blood, taken 28 days after the second AZD1222 dose. The origin of this receptor is an adult who received the AZD1222 COVID-19 vaccine. CDR3 in DNA: TGTGCCAGCAGCTCCATGAGGGGAAAGAACACTGAAGCTTTCTTT. It codes for CASSSMRGKNTEAFF.